The 6 T cell receptor beta chains below all came from one sample that was sequenced in a study of cytomegalovirus exposure and HLA in healthy donors. 60 Vbeta and 13 Jbeta primers were used in PCR. Assay: immunoSEQ multiplex PCR; the TCRdb copy retains only in-frame clones and omits some. The sample lists fewer than 150,000 clones; approximately 73% were seen once. The sample consisted of PBMCs. The receptor source for this set is a human donor in good health.

This clone came up once. The CDR3 protein is CASSRMGQGSYEQYF. CDR3 nucleotides: TGCGCCAGCAGCCGGATGGGACAGGGCTCCTACGAGCAGTACTTC. The V and J genes are TRBV5-1 and TRBJ2-7, with 9 bases aligning to TRBD1. The germline CDR1 and CDR2 sequences are SGHRS and YFSETQ. V shed 4 bases, J shed 0 bases, and the junction held 5 bases outside the gene matches. The CDR3 is 15 amino acids.

The V gene is TRBV6-5, the J gene TRBJ2-3; 12 bases are shared with TRBD2. The V and J ends lost 0 bases and 7 bases, in that order; junction bases with no gene match: 2. Germline CDR1 is MNHEY and CDR2 is SVGAGI. This CDR3 contains 15 residues. Here the CDR3 DNA reads TGTGCCAGCAGTTACTCCACTAGCGGGGGGAATACGCAGTATTTT. Translation gives CASSYSTSGGNTQYF.

The chain employs TRBV2 and TRBJ1-5, with unresolved D. The CDR3 consists of 12 residues. V was shortened by 3 bases and J by 2 bases, with 2 bases between the two germline ends. Germline V gives CDR1 SNHLY, CDR2 FYNNEI. DNA of the CDR3: TGTGCCAGCAGTGACGGCAATCAGCCCCAGCATTTT. Translating it yields CASSDGNQPQHF. Based on the CDR3 plus reference TRBV2 and TRBJ1-5, the full variable domain is EPEVTQTPSHQVTQMGQEVILRCVPISNHLYFYWYRQILGQKVEFLVSFYNNEISEKSEIFDDQFSVERPDGSNFTLKIRSTKLEDSAMYFCASSDGNQPQHFGDGTRLSIL.

This chain's CDR3 is CATAAGGLGEQYF. The CDR3 nucleotides read TGTGCCACAGCTGCGGGAGGGCTTGGGGAGCAGTACTTC. The V gene is TRBV6-1, the J gene TRBJ2-7, with 9 bases matching TRBD2. Germline CDR1 is MNHNS and CDR2 is SASEGT. The ends lost 10 bases at V and 7 bases at J; junction bases unmatched: 11. This CDR3 spans 13 amino acids.

The genes are TRBV6-1 and TRBJ1-3; 7 bases are a match to TRBD1. The CDR3 contains 14 residues. Germline lookup yields CDR1 MNHNS and CDR2 SASEGT. The V segment lost 6 bases and the J segment 1 base; nucleotides outside the gene matches: 3. The CDR3 DNA reads as TGTGCCAGCAGCCCGACAGGGTCTGGAAACACCATATATTTT. As protein: CASSPTGSGNTIYF.

The chain combines TRBV25-1 with TRBJ2-7; D is possibly TRBD2 (6 bases). The germline V and J ends were trimmed by 3 bases and 6 bases, with 18 bases remaining between them. The CDR3 sequence is 15 residues long. Germline lookup yields CDR1 MGHDK and CDR2 SYGVNS. CDR3 coding DNA: TGTGCCAGCAGTGATTCCCCTGACCCGCGGGGCGAGCAGTACTTC. It is translated as CASSDSPDPRGEQYF.